This T cell receptor beta chain was sequenced in a study of CD8 T cells in ankylosing spondylitis. Study-wide points: Characteristic, it appeared, of ankylosing spondylitis blood was a TCR beta motif of eight highly homologous variants. Past studies reported some motif variants in reactive arthritis synovial fluid and blood.

This clonotype was counted between two and nine times. What it binds is not known. In making TCR beta libraries, quantitative 5'-RACE with molecular barcodes was used. TCRdb ran MiXCR on the 5' RACE reads and lists one entry per CDR3 protein. The repertoire has 470,000 or so distinct CDR3 sequences, 25% to 30% of them found once; the top ten carry 0.75% to 0.9%. The CDR3 consists of 15 residues. After removal of 10 bases from V and 10 bases from J, the junction contained 18 bases not matched to a gene. The germline V gene has CDR1 SNHLY and CDR2 FYNNEI. Specimen: blood, either unsorted or a sorted T cell fraction (not recorded which). The chain carries TRBV2 and TRBJ1-1, with 10 bases matching TRBD1. The source is a male donor with ankylosing spondylitis. As DNA, the CDR3 is TGTGCCAACCGACAGGGGGCGGCGGCGGCTCCACGAGCTTTCTTT. Its protein is CANRQGAAAAPRAFF.